A selection of T cell receptor beta chains follows, all from one sample in a study of T cell responses to AZD1222 COVID-19 vaccine. Profiling relied on immunoSEQ multiplex PCR, and the TCRdb table lists in-frame clones only, not all of them. The profile shows roughly 120,000 clones, approximately 84% of them singletons. The source was peripheral blood, collected on day 0 of AZD1222 vaccination. The receptor set was obtained from an adult in good health. Each CDR3 is given with its conserved first and last residue. D genes are given only for firm matches. The size field is filled for only some rows; it gives once, few, many or a size class.

-	-	12	TRBV6-5	TRBJ2-7	TGTGCCAGCAGCCCGAGGGCCTACGAGCAGTACTTC	CASSPRAYEQYF
-	-	15	TRBV4-3	TRBJ2-5	TGCGCCAGCAGCCAGGGGATGGGATACCAAGAGACCCAGTACTTC	CASSQGMGYQETQYF
-	-	12	TRBV20-1	TRBJ1-2	TGCAGTGCTAATGAGGCAGGGCCCGGCTACACCTTC	CSANEAGPGYTF
-	TRBD2	16	TRBV11-2	TRBJ2-3	TGTGCCAGCAGCTTAGAGGGTCTAGCGGGAGCGGGTACGCAGTATTTT	CASSLEGLAGAGTQYF
-	-	13	TRBV28	TRBJ2-5	TGTGCCAGCAGTTTAAACTCTCAAGAGACCCAGTACTTC	CASSLNSQETQYF
-	-	12	TRBV30	TRBJ2-5	TGTGCCTGCGGGGGTTTCCGAGAGACCCAGTACTTC	CACGGFRETQYF
-	-	12	TRBV28	TRBJ1-5	TGTGCCAGCAGTTTGCGCAATCAGCCCCAGCATTTT	CASSLRNQPQHF
-	TRBD2	15	TRBV7-8	TRBJ2-7	TGTGCCAGCAGCCCCGCCTGGCGGGGGGCTTACGAGCAGTACTTC	CASSPAWRGAYEQYF
-	-	13	TRBV9	TRBJ2-3	TGTGCCAGCAGCAGCCACAGGGAAGGTACGCAGTATTTT	CASSSHREGTQYF
once	TRBD1	15	TRBV6-5	TRBJ2-7	TGTGCCAGCAGCCCCTTTGGGACAGGGGACTACGAGCAGTACTTC	CASSPFGTGDYEQYF